This T cell receptor (beta chain) was captured in a study of blood T cell repertoires in COVID-19. Sequencing was performed with immunoSEQ multiplex PCR; in TCRdb, only in-frame clones are kept and a portion is missing. In the table there are 140,000 to 150,000 clones, 85% of which are singletons. The CDR3 totals 14 residues. Germline values: CDR1 LNHDA, CDR2 SQIVND (reference sequence). Trimming took off 3 bases at V and 0 bases at J, with 8 bases between the two ends. Sequencing was carried out using peripheral blood. This clonotype was sampled from a woman aged 40-49 years with active or convalescent COVID-19. This rearrangement joins TRBV19 to TRBJ1-2, with a tentative D call TRBD1 (6 bases). DNA of the CDR3: TGTGCCAGTAGTATTGAGGGGGCTAACTATGGCTACACCTTC. Translated, it gives CASSIEGANYGYTF.